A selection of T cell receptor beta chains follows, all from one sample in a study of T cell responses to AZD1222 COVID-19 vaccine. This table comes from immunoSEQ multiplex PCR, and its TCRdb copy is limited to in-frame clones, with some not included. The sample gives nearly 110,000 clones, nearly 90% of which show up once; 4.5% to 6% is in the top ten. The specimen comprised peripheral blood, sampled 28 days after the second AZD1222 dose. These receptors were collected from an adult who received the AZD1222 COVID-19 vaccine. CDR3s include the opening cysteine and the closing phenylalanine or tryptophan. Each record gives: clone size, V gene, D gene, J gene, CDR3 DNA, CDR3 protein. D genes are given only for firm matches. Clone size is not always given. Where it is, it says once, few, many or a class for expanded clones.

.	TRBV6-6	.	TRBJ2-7	TGTGCCAGCAGTTACGTCGCCGGGACAAACTACGAGCAGTACTTC	CASSYVAGTNYEQYF
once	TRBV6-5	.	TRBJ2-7	TGTGCCAGCAGTTACCAGTACGGGTCCTACGAGCAGTACTTC	CASSYQYGSYEQYF
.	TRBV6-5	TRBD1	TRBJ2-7	TGTGCCAGCAAACCGGGACAGGGCGACGAGCAGTACTTC	CASKPGQGDEQYF
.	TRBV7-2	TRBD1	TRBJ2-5	TGTGCCAGCACCGAGGGGGCGCAGCAGACCCAGTACTTC	CASTEGAQQTQYF
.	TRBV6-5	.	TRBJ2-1	TGTGCCAGCAGTTACTCGGGGGCGAGCTCCTACAATGAGCAGTTCTTC	CASSYSGASSYNEQFF
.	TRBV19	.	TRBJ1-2	TGTGCCAGTAGTATGGCTTTCGGTCCGCGTGCCTATGGCTACACCTTC	CASSMAFGPRAYGYTF
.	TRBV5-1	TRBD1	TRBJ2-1	TGCGCCAGCAGCGAGGACAGGGCCAATGAGCAGTTCTTC	CASSEDRANEQFF
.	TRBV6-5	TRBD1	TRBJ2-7	TGTGCCAGCAGCTCGGGACAGGGGGCCTACGAGCAGTACTTC	CASSSGQGAYEQYF
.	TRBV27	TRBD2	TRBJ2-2	TGTGCCAGCACTACACTAGCGGGGGGGCCATGGCGTACCGGGGAGCTGTTTTTT	CASTTLAGGPWRTGELFF
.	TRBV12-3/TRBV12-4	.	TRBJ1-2	TGTGCCAGCAAAGAACAGGGCGTCTATGGCTACACCTTC	CASKEQGVYGYTF
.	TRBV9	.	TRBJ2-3	TGTGCCAGCAGGGGATTGACAGATACGCAGTATTTT	CASRGLTDTQYF